The next 7 T cell receptor beta chains were all read from a single sample in a study of CD8+CD57+ T cells in acquired aplastic anemia. CDR3 and TCR beta VDJ profiling relied on a genomic DNA template. TCRdb itself ran the reads through MiXCR, one entry per CDR3 protein. The table lists about 170,000 distinct CDR3 sequences, 63% of them singletons, with about 41% in the top ten. Source material: sorted CD4+, CD8+, or CD8+CD57+ T cells (not recorded which) from PBMCs. These receptors were obtained from a human donor in good health.

J is TRBJ1-2 and V is TRBV6-5, with D maybe TRBD1 (5 bases). V was clipped by 4 bases and J by 4 bases, with 19 bases between them. CDR3 length: 16 amino acids. Germline CDR1 reads MNHEY; CDR2 reads SVGAGI. Here the CDR3 reads CASSLVGATGGYGYTF. The DNA of the CDR3 is TGTGCCAGCAGTTTGGTCGGGGCTACGGGAGGCTATGGCTACACCTTC.

This clonotype occurred many times. This CDR3 reads CASSGGGIDSGANVLTF. The CDR3 DNA is TGTGCCAGCAGTGGGGGTGGTATCGACTCTGGGGCCAACGTCCTGACTTTC. The V and J genes are TRBV2 and TRBJ2-6, with D unresolved. The CDR3 is 17 amino acids. With 4 bases removed from V and 0 bases from J, the gap between germline ends came to 13 bases. Germline loops: CDR1 SNHLY, CDR2 FYNNEI.

The chain is built from TRBV5-5 and TRBJ2-7; 7 positions match TRBD1. Germline V lookup: CDR1 SGHKS, CDR2 YYEKEE (reference sequence). V lost 2 bases, J lost 1 base, and 6 bases stayed unmatched. The CDR3 is 15 amino acids. The chain's CDR3 is CASSFSRQGSYEQYF. For the CDR3, the DNA is TGTGCCAGCAGCTTTTCCCGACAGGGATCCTACGAGCAGTACTTC.

The V gene is TRBV7-2, the J gene TRBJ1-1; a weak D match, TRBD1 (6 bases). The CDR3 length is 12 residues. Germline V gene lookup returns CDR1 SGHTA and CDR2 FQGNSA. The germline V and J ends were trimmed by 2 bases and 11 bases, with 12 bases remaining between them. In nucleotides, the CDR3 is TGTGCCAGCAGCTTACAGGGGAATATGGCTTTCTTT. It specifies CASSLQGNMAFF.

The genes are TRBV20-1 and TRBJ1-2; D unclear. The CDR3 consists of 11 residues. Germline assignment: CDR1 DFQATT and CDR2 SNEGSKA (reference sequence). Trimming pared 0 bases from V and 14 bases from J, leaving 13 bases between. The DNA of the CDR3 is TGCAGTGCTAGAGATCTCACCTCCGCAACCTTC. This gives the protein CSARDLTSATF.

The chain uses TRBV25-1 and TRBJ2-2; 8 nucleotides match TRBD1. V was clipped by 4 bases and J by 3 bases; unmatched bases: 7. In germline, CDR1 is MGHDK, CDR2 SYGVNS. The CDR3 is 16 amino acids. CDR3 residues: CASSGNRGLDTGELFF. The CDR3 bases are TGTGCCAGCAGTGGTAACAGGGGGTTGGACACCGGGGAGCTGTTTTTT.

V usage is TRBV20-1 and J usage is TRBJ2-7, with 10 bases matching TRBD1. This CDR3 comprises 14 residues. The V and J ends lost 5 bases and 3 bases, in that order; junction bases with no gene match: 7. Germline V CDR1 and CDR2: DFQATT, SNEGSKA (reference sequence). As DNA, the CDR3 is TGCAGTGCTGGCCCAGGACAGGGGGACTACGAGCAGTACTTC. This translates into CSAGPGQGDYEQYF.